The rows below give T cell receptor beta chains drawn from one sample of a study of blood T cell repertoires in COVID-19. This table comes from immunoSEQ multiplex PCR, and its TCRdb copy is limited to in-frame clones, with some not included. The table includes 400,000 to 450,000 clones, about nine tenths detected once. The material sequenced was peripheral blood. The receptors originated from a woman between 25 and 40 years old with active or convalescent COVID-19. Each CDR3 is given with its conserved first and last residue. A D gene is named only where the DNA matches it firmly. The size entry is marked missing in some rows and otherwise reads once, few, many or a size class.

abundance	v_gene	j_gene	d_gene	CDR3nt	CDR3aa
NA	TRBV7-9	TRBJ1-5	NA	TGTGCCAGCAGCTTACAAGGGGTCAATCAGCCCCAGCATTTT	CASSLQGVNQPQHF
NA	TRBV5-4	TRBJ1-2	TRBD1	TGTGCCAGCAGCATCGGGACAGCAAGGCTAAGGGGCTACACCTTC	CASSIGTARLRGYTF
NA	TRBV5-1	TRBJ1-2	NA	TGCGCCAGCAGACCCGACAAGAACTATGGCTACACCTTC	CASRPDKNYGYTF
NA	TRBV3-1/TRBV3-2	TRBJ1-4	NA	TGTGCCAGCAGCCAAGAGACAGTCAAAGTGCTGTTTTTT	CASSQETVKVLFF
NA	TRBV5-1	TRBJ2-7	TRBD1	TGCGCCAGCAGCCGACAGGGGTGGGAGCAGTACTTC	CASSRQGWEQYF
NA	TRBV6-5	TRBJ1-1	TRBD1	TGTGCCAGCAGTCCATGGACAGGGGGGAACACTGAAGCTTTCTTT	CASSPWTGGNTEAFF
NA	TRBV2	TRBJ1-1	NA	TGTGCCAGCAGGGCCCCGGACAGAGTAACTGAAGCTTTCTTT	CASRAPDRVTEAFF
NA	TRBV3-1/TRBV3-2	TRBJ2-7	NA	TGTGCCAGCAGCCAAGATATCTACGAGCAGTACTTC	CASSQDIYEQYF
NA	TRBV4-1	TRBJ2-7	TRBD2	TGCGCCAGCAGCCAAGCTCTAGCGGGACGCTCCTACGAGCAGTACTTC	CASSQALAGRSYEQYF
few	TRBV23-1	TRBJ1-5	NA	TGCGCCAGCAGTCAGGACAGTGTGGGAGTTCAGCCCCAGCATTTT	CASSQDSVGVQPQHF
few	TRBV25-1	TRBJ1-3	NA	TGTGCCAGCAGTTCCAGGACAGCTACTGGAGGAAACACCATATATTTT	CASSSRTATGGNTIYF
NA	TRBV3-1/TRBV3-2	TRBJ2-5	NA	TGTGCCAGCAGCCAACAGGGGCAAGAGACCCAGTACTTC	CASSQQGQETQYF
NA	TRBV11-2	TRBJ2-7	NA	TGTGCCAGCAGCTTTGAACAGCCTTGGGACGAGCAGTACTTC	CASSFEQPWDEQYF
NA	TRBV19	TRBJ2-2	NA	TGTGCCAGTAGCGGCAGGGTCACCGGGGAGCTGTTTTTT	CASSGRVTGELFF
few	TRBV5-1	TRBJ2-3	NA	TGCGCCAGCAGTTTGGCGGTTTACACAGATACGCAGTATTTT	CASSLAVYTDTQYF
NA	TRBV5-1	TRBJ1-6	NA	TGCGCCAGCAGCCTAAACCTGATTATCCGGGAGTTGGGGGGTTCACCCCTCCACTTT	CASSLNLIIRELGGSPLHF
NA	TRBV13	TRBJ1-1	NA	TGTGCCAGCAGCTTAGGAACAGGGTTCGCTGAAGCTTTCTTT	CASSLGTGFAEAFF
NA	TRBV6-1	TRBJ2-3	TRBD2	TGTGCCAGCAGTGTGACTAGCGGGGGGGCTCCAGATACGCAGTATTTT	CASSVTSGGAPDTQYF
few	TRBV21-1	TRBJ1-2	NA	TGTGCCAGCAGAGGGGACAGGGGGGTAACCTATGGCTACACCTTC	CASRGDRGVTYGYTF
NA	TRBV29-1	TRBJ1-2	NA	TGCAGCGTCAAACCCGGTGTCGGCTACACCTTC	CSVKPGVGYTF
NA	TRBV15	TRBJ2-1	NA	TGTGCCACCAGCAGAGGGAAGGGGGGGCCTACGTCGTACAATGAGCAGTTCTTC	CATSRGKGGPTSYNEQFF
NA	TRBV6-1	TRBJ1-5	NA	TGTGCCAGCAGTGAAAGGGTCCAGGGTCAGCCCCAGCATTTT	CASSERVQGQPQHF
NA	TRBV13	TRBJ1-1	NA	TGTGCCAGCACCCTAATGAACACTGAAGCTTTCTTT	CASTLMNTEAFF
NA	TRBV19	TRBJ1-2	NA	TGTGCCAGTAACCGGGACAATAACTATGGCTACACCTTC	CASNRDNNYGYTF
few	TRBV5-4	TRBJ1-6	TRBD1	TGTGCCAGCAGCAAGGACAGGGCCTATCATTCACCCCTCCACTTT	CASSKDRAYHSPLHF
NA	TRBV9	TRBJ1-2	NA	TGTGCCAGCAGCGTGCGAGCTGTCGATCGTTATGGCTACACCTTC	CASSVRAVDRYGYTF
NA	TRBV10-3	TRBJ1-2	NA	TGTGCCATCAGTGAGTCCGCCGACCGGGACTGGAGGGGCTACACCTTC	CAISESADRDWRGYTF
NA	TRBV10-3	TRBJ1-2	NA	TGTGCCATCAGTGATAGGACGGAGGCAGGCTACACCTTC	CAISDRTEAGYTF
NA	TRBV5-1	TRBJ2-1	TRBD2	TGCGCCAGCAGCTTGGTGGTAGCGGGAGGTTTGGGCGATGAGCAGTTCTTC	CASSLVVAGGLGDEQFF
NA	TRBV3-1/TRBV3-2	TRBJ2-1	NA	TGTGCCAGCAGCCAAGATCTCGGAGGGATCCACAATGAGCAGTTCTTC	CASSQDLGGIHNEQFF
NA	TRBV18	TRBJ1-4	NA	TGTGCCAGCTCACCAGGCAGATACGCAACTAATGAAAAACTGTTTTTT	CASSPGRYATNEKLFF
NA	TRBV5-8	TRBJ2-4	TRBD2	TGTGCCAGCAGCTTGGGTGAGCGGGAGAAGGGAAACATTCAGTACTTC	CASSLGEREKGNIQYF
NA	TRBV18	TRBJ2-1	TRBD1	TGTGCCAGCTCACCCTTCACCGGGACAGACAATGAGCAGTTCTTC	CASSPFTGTDNEQFF
NA	TRBV6-6	TRBJ1-4	TRBD1	TGTGCCAGCAGTGGATCCGTCACAGGGGGTGGAACTAATGAAAAACTGTTTTTT	CASSGSVTGGGTNEKLFF
few	TRBV19	TRBJ1-1	NA	TGTGCCAGTAGTATTAACCGAAACTACTACACTGAAGCTTTCTTT	CASSINRNYYTEAFF
NA	TRBV19	TRBJ1-5	NA	TGTGCCAGTAGTATTGAGAGCCTCAAAGAGGTGGCCAATCAGCCCCAGCATTTT	CASSIESLKEVANQPQHF
NA	TRBV29-1	TRBJ1-1	NA	TGCAGCGTGTTTTCGGAAGAGGAGATGAACACTGAAGCTTTCTTT	CSVFSEEEMNTEAFF
NA	TRBV7-9	TRBJ1-2	NA	TGTGCCAGCAGCCCCCCCGGTCCAGGGGACTATGGCTACACCTTC	CASSPPGPGDYGYTF
NA	TRBV20-1	TRBJ1-2	NA	TGCAGTGCTAGTCCAATACAGTCGTCCTATGGCTACACCTTC	CSASPIQSSYGYTF
few	TRBV4-2	TRBJ1-4	NA	TGTGCCAGCAGCCAAGATGGAGGGGTGGCTAATGAAAAACTGTTTTTT	CASSQDGGVANEKLFF
NA	TRBV6-1	TRBJ1-1	NA	TGTGCCAGCAGTGACAGGGGCCAAGCTTTCTTT	CASSDRGQAFF
NA	TRBV27	TRBJ2-7	NA	TGTGCCAGCAGTTTGGAAATGAGGCGCGAGCAGTACTTC	CASSLEMRREQYF
NA	TRBV27	TRBJ2-7	TRBD2	TGTGCCAGCAGTTTATCGGGTCGTGCGGGGGATTACGAGCAGTACTTC	CASSLSGRAGDYEQYF
NA	TRBV7-2	TRBJ2-7	TRBD2	TGTGCCAGCAGCATCGCTAGCGGAGCCTACGAGCAGTACTTC	CASSIASGAYEQYF